Listed here are 11 T cell receptor beta chains from one sample, sequenced in a study of T-cell reconstitution after alpha-beta-depleted transplantation in children. Unique molecular identifiers were incorporated into the prepared TCRbeta library. TCRdb itself ran the PCR reads through MiXCR, one entry per CDR3 protein. The sample lists over 150,000 distinct CDR3 sequences; roughly 6.6% were seen once. The sequences come from PBMCs, collected before TCRalphabeta/CD19-depleted stem cell transplant. The receptors stem from a boy aged 2-15 years with acute lymphoblastic leukemia, due to receive a stem cell transplant.

The chain uses TRBV21-1 and TRBJ1-5; TRBD1, the D gene given by the table, was not confirmed from the DNA. TRBV21-1 is classified as a pseudogene. The CDR3 is made up of 18 amino acids. CDR3 bases: TGTGCCAGCAGCAAAGCCCAGGGGGCAGTGGAAGAGGGACAGCCCCAGCATTTT. Translated: CASSKAQGAVEEGQPQHF.

This clonotype was seen repeatedly, ten times or more. This chain uses TRBV20-1 with TRBJ2-3; D is possibly TRBD1 or TRBD2 (5 bases each). V gave up 5 bases and J gave up 3 bases, with 15 bases separating them. Germline CDR1 and CDR2: DFQATT and SNEGSKA (reference sequence). The CDR3 sequence is 14 residues long. The CDR3 protein is CSALSGTTTDTQYF. In DNA, the CDR3 is TGCAGTGCTCTCTCAGGGACGACAACAGATACGCAGTATTTT.

This clonotype was found a few times. V is TRBV28 and J is TRBJ2-7, with 7 bases identical to TRBD1. Germline CDR1 reads MDHEN; CDR2 reads SYDVKM. The ends lost 7 bases at V and 2 bases at J; junction bases unmatched: 5. CDR3 length: 13 amino acids. CDR3 loop: CASIRTGPYEQYF. The CDR3 nucleotides read TGTGCCAGCATCCGGACAGGCCCCTACGAGCAGTACTTC.

This clonotype appeared many times. The CDR3 bases are TGCAGCGTTGTCGGACTAGCCACCCAGGGCGAGCAGTACTTC. As protein: CSVVGLATQGEQYF. The chain has TRBV29-1 and TRBJ2-7, with 8 bases fitting TRBD2. V lost 4 bases to trimming and J lost 6 bases; unmatched junction nucleotides: 11. This CDR3 spans 14 amino acids. Germline-derived CDR1 and CDR2 are SQVTM and ANQGSEA.

This clonotype has at least ten counts. The chain has TRBV27 and TRBJ2-5; D gene uncertain. Trimming stripped 5 bases from V and 0 bases from J, with 10 bases between. Germline V lookup: CDR1 MNHEY, CDR2 SMNVEV (reference sequence). The CDR3 spans 14 residues. The CDR3 sequence: CASSDHLYQETQYF. The CDR3 bases are TGTGCCAGCAGTGACCACCTGTACCAAGAGACCCAGTACTTC.

At least ten counts were recorded for this clonotype. The chain couples TRBV5-5 to TRBJ2-5; D remains ambiguous. This CDR3 spans 12 amino acids. The germline V and J ends were trimmed by 2 bases and 9 bases, with 11 bases remaining between them. Germline CDR1 is SGHKS and CDR2 is YYEKEE (reference sequence). The CDR3 protein is CASSFDPMAQYF. The CDR3 DNA sequence: TGTGCCAGCAGCTTTGACCCTATGGCCCAGTACTTC.

This clonotype was recorded many times. The CDR3 nucleotides read TGTGCTAGTGGTAAGACAGGATGGGCTTTCTTT. Amino acid sequence: CASGKTGWAFF. This chain joins TRBV12-5 and TRBJ1-1; D may be TRBD1 (6 bases). This CDR3 is 11 amino acids long. Trimming shortened V by 5 bases and J by 11 bases, and 12 bases separated the two germline ends. Germline V gives CDR1 LGHNT, CDR2 FRNRAP.

Many counts were recorded for this clonotype. The chain employs TRBV7-2 and TRBJ2-2, with D possibly TRBD2 on 6 matching bases. The CDR3 is 16 residues long. CDR1 is SGHTA and CDR2 is FQGNSA in the germline V gene. With 3 bases removed from V and 4 bases from J, the gap between germline ends came to 15 bases. CDR3: CASSFTSLTGTGELFF. The CDR3 DNA sequence: TGTGCCAGCAGCTTTACTAGCTTAACTGGCACCGGGGAGCTGTTTTTT.

The chain employs TRBV4-2 and TRBJ1-5; 9 nucleotides align to TRBD1. The CDR3 runs 15 residues. Germline V lookup: CDR1 LGHNA, CDR2 YNFKEQ. The J segment lost 6 bases and the V segment lost 2 bases, leaving 5 bases of the junction unmatched. CDR3 amino acids: CASSQSPDRGQPQHF. The CDR3 DNA reads as TGTGCCAGCAGCCAATCGCCGGACAGGGGTCAGCCCCAGCATTTT.

This clonotype has at least ten counts. The chain has TRBV20-1 and TRBJ2-5, with D tentatively TRBD2 (6 bases). CDR1 and CDR2 from the germline V gene are DFQATT and SNEGSKA (reference sequence). The CDR3 loop spans 13 amino acids. V gave up 3 bases and J gave up 5 bases, with 13 bases separating them. CDR3 sequence (DNA): TGCAGTGCTAGGCGGGACGCCGCGGAGACCCAGTACTTC. This sequence encodes CSARRDAAETQYF.

This clonotype was found a few times. The DNA of the CDR3 is TGTGCCTGGAGTGCACTAGCTGAGGAGCAGTACTTC. As protein: CAWSALAEEQYF. This chain connects TRBV30 to TRBJ2-7, with D perhaps TRBD2 (6 bases). Germline CDR1 is GTSNPN and CDR2 is SVGIG (reference sequence). The V gene lost 1 base and the J gene lost 7 bases, with 11 bases spanning the gap. The CDR3 runs 12 residues. Full variable domain (missing parts from reference TRBV30 and TRBJ2-7): SQTIHQWPATLVQPVGSPLSLECTVEGTSNPNLYWYRQAAGRGLQLLFYSVGIGQISSEVPQNLSASRPQDRQFILSSKKLLLSDSGFYLCAWSALAEEQYFGPGTRLTVT.